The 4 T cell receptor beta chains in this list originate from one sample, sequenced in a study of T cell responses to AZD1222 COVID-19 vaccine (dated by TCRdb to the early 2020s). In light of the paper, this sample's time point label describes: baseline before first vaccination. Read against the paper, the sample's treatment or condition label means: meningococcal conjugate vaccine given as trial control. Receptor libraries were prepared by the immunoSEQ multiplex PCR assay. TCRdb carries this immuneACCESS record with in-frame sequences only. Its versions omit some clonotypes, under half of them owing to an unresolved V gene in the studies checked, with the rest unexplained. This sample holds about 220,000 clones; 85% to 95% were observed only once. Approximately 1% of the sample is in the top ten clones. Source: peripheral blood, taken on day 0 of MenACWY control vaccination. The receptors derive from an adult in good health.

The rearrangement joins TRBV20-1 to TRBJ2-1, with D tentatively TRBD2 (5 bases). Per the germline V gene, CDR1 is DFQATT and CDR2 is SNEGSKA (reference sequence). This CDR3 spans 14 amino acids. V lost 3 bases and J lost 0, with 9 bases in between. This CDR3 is CSASGRDSYNEQFF. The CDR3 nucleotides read TGCAGTGCTAGTGGTCGGGACTCCTACAATGAGCAGTTCTTC.

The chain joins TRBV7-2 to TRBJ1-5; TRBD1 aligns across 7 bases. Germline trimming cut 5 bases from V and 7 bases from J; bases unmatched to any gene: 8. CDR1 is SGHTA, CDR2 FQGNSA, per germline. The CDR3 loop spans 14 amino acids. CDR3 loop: CASSPGQTFQPQHF. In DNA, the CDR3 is TGTGCCAGCAGCCCGGGACAGACGTTCCAGCCCCAGCATTTT.

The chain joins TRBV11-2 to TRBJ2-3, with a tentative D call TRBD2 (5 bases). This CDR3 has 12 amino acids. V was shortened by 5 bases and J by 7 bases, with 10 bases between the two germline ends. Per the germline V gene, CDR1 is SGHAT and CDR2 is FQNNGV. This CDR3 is CASSPWEYTQYF. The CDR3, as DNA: TGTGCCAGCAGCCCTTGGGAGTATACGCAGTATTTT.

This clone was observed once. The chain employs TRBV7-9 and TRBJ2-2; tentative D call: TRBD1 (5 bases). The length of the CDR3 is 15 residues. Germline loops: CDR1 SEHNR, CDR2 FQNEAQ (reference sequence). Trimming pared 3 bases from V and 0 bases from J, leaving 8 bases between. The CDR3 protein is CASSLTVTNTGELFF. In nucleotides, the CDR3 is TGTGCCAGCAGCTTGACAGTTACGAACACCGGGGAGCTGTTTTTT.